Listed below are T cell receptor beta chains from one sample, sequenced in a study of blood T cell repertoires in COVID-19. The table came from immunoSEQ multiplex PCR; TCRdb's copy has only in-frame clones and leaves some out. Here the sample spans about 220,000 clones, approximately 80% being singletons. Input material: PBMCs or T cells enriched from blood (not recorded which). These receptors originate from a woman aged 60-70 years who had recovered from COVID-19. CDR3s include the opening cysteine and the closing phenylalanine or tryptophan. A D gene is named only where the DNA matches it firmly. Some rows mark clone size as missing; the rest say once, few, many or name a class of expanded clone.

- TRBJ1-4 TRBV19 - TGTGCCAGTAGTCTCCAAAGGATAGACACAACACTCGCAACTAATGAAAAACTGTTTTTT CASSLQRIDTTLATNEKLFF
- TRBJ1-4 TRBV15 - TGTGCCACCAGCAGAGTGACGGGGGCAACTAATGAAAAACTGTTTTTT CATSRVTGATNEKLFF
- TRBJ2-2 TRBV15 few TGTGCCACCAGCAGAGTCTACGGGGAGCTGTTTTTT CATSRVYGELFF
TRBD1 TRBJ2-7 TRBV7-8 - TGTGCCAGCAGCTTTGGGTCAGGGGGAGAGCAGTACTTC CASSFGSGGEQYF
- TRBJ2-1 TRBV30 - TGTGCCTGGAGTGTTGGGGAGGCTGAGCAGTTCTTC CAWSVGEAEQFF
- TRBJ1-1 TRBV5-1 - TGCGCCAGCCGCCTCGACAATGAAGCTTTCTTT CASRLDNEAFF
- TRBJ1-2 TRBV6-5 once TGTGCCAGCAGTAGCAGGGGACGCGGCTACACCTTC CASSSRGRGYTF
TRBD1 TRBJ1-1 TRBV7-6 - TGTGCCAGCAGTCTTCCGGGACAGGAAGCTTTCTTT CASSLPGQEAFF
TRBD2 TRBJ2-5 TRBV29-1 - TGCAGCGTTGAAACGGGGGGGCAAGAGACCCAGTACTTC CSVETGGQETQYF
- TRBJ2-7 TRBV11-2 - TGTGCCAGCAGCCTGGCGTGGACTCCTTTTAACGAGCAGTACTTC CASSLAWTPFNEQYF
- TRBJ1-1 TRBV19 - TGTGCCAGTAGGGCACAGGGTATGAACACTGAAGCTTTCTTT CASRAQGMNTEAFF
- TRBJ1-1 TRBV29-1 few TGCAGCGTTGAAGCCGGCACTGAAGCTTTCTTT CSVEAGTEAFF
- TRBJ1-1 TRBV7-8 - TGTGCCAGCAGCTTAGGGCGGGGGACCAACACTGAAGCTTTCTTT CASSLGRGTNTEAFF